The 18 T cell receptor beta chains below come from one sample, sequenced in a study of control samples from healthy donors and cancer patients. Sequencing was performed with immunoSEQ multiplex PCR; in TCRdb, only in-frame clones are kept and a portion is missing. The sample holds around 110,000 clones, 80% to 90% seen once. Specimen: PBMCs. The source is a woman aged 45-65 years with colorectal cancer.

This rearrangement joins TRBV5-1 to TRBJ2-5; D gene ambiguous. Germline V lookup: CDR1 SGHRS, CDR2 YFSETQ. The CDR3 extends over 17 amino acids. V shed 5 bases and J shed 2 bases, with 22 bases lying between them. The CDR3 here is CASRKRPFLTEQETQYF. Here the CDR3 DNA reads TGCGCCAGCAGAAAACGGCCCTTCTTGACGGAACAAGAGACCCAGTACTTC. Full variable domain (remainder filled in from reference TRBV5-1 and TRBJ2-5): KAGVTQTPRYLIKTRGQQVTLSCSPISGHRSVSWYQQTPGQGLQFLFEYFSETQRNKGNFPGRFSGRQFSNSRSEMNVSTLELGDSALYLCASRKRPFLTEQETQYFGPGTRLLVL.

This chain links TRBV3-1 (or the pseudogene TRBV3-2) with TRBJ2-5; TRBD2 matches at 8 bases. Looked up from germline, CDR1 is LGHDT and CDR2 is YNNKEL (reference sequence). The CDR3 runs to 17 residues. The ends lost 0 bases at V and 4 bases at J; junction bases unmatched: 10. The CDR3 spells CASSQDGGGGWRETQYF. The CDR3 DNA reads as TGTGCCAGCAGCCAAGATGGCGGCGGGGGGTGGAGAGAGACCCAGTACTTC.

The CDR3 is CATRGGTGPQETQYF. CDR3 nucleotides: TGTGCCACCAGGGGAGGAACAGGGCCCCAAGAGACCCAGTACTTC. V gene TRBV24-1 combines with J gene TRBJ2-5, with D tentatively TRBD1 or TRBD2 (6 bases each). V lost 7 bases to trimming and J lost 1 base, with 15 bases between them. Germline assignment: CDR1 KGHDR and CDR2 SFDVKD. The CDR3 is made up of 15 amino acids.

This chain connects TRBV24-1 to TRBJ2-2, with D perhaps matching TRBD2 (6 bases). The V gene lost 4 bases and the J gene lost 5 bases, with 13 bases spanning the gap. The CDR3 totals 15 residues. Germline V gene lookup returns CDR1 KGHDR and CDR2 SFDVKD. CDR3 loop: CATSDAGRSTGELFF. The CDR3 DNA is TGTGCCACCAGTGACGCAGGGAGGTCGACCGGGGAGCTGTTTTTT.

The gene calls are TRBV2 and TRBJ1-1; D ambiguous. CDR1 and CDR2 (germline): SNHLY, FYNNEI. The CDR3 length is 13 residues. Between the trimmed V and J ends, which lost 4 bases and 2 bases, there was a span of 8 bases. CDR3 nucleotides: TGTGCCAGCAGTGTAACACTAAACACTGAAGCTTTCTTT. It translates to CASSVTLNTEAFF.

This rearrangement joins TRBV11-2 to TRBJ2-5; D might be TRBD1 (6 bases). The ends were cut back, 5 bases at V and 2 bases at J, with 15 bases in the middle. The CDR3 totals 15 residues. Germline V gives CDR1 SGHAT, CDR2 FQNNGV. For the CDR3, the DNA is TGTGCCAGCAGCCCTAGCAGGGGTCGGCAAGAGACCCAGTACTTC. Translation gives CASSPSRGRQETQYF.

CDR3 residues: CATSRERQSSGNTIYF. CDR3 nucleotides: TGTGCCACCAGCAGAGAGAGGCAGTCCTCTGGAAACACCATATATTTT. The gene calls are TRBV15 and TRBJ1-3; D gene unclear. Germline V gene lookup returns CDR1 LNHNV and CDR2 YYDKDF (reference sequence). This CDR3 spans 16 amino acids. Trimming stripped 0 bases from V and 0 bases from J, with 9 bases between.

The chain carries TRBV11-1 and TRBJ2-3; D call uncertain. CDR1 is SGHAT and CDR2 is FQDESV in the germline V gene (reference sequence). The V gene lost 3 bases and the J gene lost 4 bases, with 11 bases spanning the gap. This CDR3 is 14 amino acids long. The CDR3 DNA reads TGTGCCAGCAGCTTTTCGCGGCTCTCAGATACGCAGTATTTT. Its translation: CASSFSRLSDTQYF.

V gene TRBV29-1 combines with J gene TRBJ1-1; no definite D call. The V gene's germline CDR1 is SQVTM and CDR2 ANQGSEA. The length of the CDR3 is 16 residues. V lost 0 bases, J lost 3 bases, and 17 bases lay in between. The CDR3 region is CSVEESTFLRDTEAFF. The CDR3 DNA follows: TGCAGCGTTGAAGAGTCGACCTTCCTGAGGGACACTGAAGCTTTCTTT.

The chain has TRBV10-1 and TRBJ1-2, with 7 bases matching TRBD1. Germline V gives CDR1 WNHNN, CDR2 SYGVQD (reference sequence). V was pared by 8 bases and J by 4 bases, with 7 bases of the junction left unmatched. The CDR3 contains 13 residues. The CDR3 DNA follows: TGCGCCAGCCCCTACAGGGGCCGCTATGGCTACACCTTC. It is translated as CASPYRGRYGYTF.

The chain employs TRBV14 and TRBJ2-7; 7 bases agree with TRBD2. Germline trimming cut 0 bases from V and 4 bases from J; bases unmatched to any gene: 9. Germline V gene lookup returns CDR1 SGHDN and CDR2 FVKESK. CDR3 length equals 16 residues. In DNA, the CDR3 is TGTGCCAGCAGCCAAGATAGAGGGCTAGCGGATTACGAGCAGTACTTC. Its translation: CASSQDRGLADYEQYF.

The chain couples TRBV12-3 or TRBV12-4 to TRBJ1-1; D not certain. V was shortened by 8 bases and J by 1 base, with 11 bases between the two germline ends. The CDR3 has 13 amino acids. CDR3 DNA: TGTGCCAGCTTTGCGGGAGAGAACACTGAAGCTTTCTTT. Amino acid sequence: CASFAGENTEAFF.

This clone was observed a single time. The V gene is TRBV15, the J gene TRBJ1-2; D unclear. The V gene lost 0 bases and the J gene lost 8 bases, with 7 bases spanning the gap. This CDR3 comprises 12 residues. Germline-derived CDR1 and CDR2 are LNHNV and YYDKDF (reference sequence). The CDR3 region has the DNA TGTGCCACCAGCAGAGACTTATACGGCTACACCTTC. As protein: CATSRDLYGYTF.

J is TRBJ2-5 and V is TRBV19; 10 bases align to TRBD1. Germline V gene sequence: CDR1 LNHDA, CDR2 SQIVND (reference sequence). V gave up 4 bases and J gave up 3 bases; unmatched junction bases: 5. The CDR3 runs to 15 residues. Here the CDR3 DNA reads TGTGCCAGTAGTAGCCGGGACAGGGGAAAAGAGACCCAGTACTTC. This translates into CASSSRDRGKETQYF.

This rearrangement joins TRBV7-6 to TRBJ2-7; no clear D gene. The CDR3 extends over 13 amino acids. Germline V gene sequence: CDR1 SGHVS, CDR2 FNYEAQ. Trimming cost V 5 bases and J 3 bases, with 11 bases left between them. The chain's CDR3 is CASSAATDYEQYF. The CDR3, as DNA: TGTGCCAGCAGCGCGGCGACGGACTACGAGCAGTACTTC.

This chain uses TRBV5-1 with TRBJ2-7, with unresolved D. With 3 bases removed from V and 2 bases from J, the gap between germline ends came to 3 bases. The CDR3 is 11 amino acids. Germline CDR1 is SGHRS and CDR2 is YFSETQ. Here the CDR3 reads CASSSTYEQYF. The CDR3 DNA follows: TGCGCCAGCAGCTCTACCTACGAGCAGTACTTC. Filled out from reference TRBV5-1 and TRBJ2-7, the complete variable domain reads KAGVTQTPRYLIKTRGQQVTLSCSPISGHRSVSWYQQTPGQGLQFLFEYFSETQRNKGNFPGRFSGRQFSNSRSEMNVSTLELGDSALYLCASSSTYEQYFGPGTRLTVT.

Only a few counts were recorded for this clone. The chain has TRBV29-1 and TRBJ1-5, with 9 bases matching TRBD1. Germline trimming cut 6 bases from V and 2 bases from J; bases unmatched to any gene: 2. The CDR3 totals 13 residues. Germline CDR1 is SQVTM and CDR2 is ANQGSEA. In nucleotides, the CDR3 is TGCAGCGTGAGGGACAGGGGCAATCAGCCCCAGCATTTT. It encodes CSVRDRGNQPQHF.

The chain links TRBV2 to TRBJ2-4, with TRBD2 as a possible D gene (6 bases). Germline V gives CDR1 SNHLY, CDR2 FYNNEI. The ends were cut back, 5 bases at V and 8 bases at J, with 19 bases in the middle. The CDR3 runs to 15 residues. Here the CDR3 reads CASSHGGGVSDIQYF. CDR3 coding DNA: TGTGCCAGCAGTCATGGAGGAGGGGTCTCGGACATTCAGTACTTC.